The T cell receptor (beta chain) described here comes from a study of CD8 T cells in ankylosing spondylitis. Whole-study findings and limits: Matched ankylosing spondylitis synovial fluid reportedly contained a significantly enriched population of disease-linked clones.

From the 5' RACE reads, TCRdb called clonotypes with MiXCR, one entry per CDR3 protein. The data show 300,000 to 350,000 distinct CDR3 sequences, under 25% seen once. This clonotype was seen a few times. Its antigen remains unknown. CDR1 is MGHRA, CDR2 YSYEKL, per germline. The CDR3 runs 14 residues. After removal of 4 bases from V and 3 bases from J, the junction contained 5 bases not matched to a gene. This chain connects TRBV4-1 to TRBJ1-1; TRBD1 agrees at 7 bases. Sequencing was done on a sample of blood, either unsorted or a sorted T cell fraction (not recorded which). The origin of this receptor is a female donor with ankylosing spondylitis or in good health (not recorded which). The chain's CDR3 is CASSRDRVDTEAFF. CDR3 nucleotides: TGCGCCAGCAGCCGAGACAGGGTTGACACTGAAGCTTTCTTT.